Below, 7 T cell receptor beta chains from the same sample are listed, as sequenced in a study of PD-1 blockade in classical Hodgkin lymphoma. All patients relapsed after autologous stem cell transplantation, and brentuximab vedotin exposure varied. This table comes from immunoSEQ multiplex PCR, and its TCRdb copy is limited to in-frame clones, with some not included. The table lists almost 100,000 clones, just under 95% of them singletons, with 2.5% to 3.5% in the top ten. Sequencing used peripheral blood mononuclear cells (PBMCs), obtained at baseline. These receptors were obtained from a human donor with classical Hodgkin lymphoma.

This clone is a singleton in its sample. The chain has TRBV4-1 and TRBJ2-1, with 9 bases that match TRBD2. Germline V lookup: CDR1 MGHRA, CDR2 YSYEKL. The CDR3 sequence is 21 residues long. V lost 0 bases and J lost 2; bases outside the gene matches: 17. CDR3 sequence (DNA): TGCGCCAGCAGCCAAGAAGGGTCCGGGACTAGCCAAGTCCGGGCCTACAATGAGCAGTTCTTC. Its translation is CASSQEGSGTSQVRAYNEQFF.

The V gene is TRBV11-2, the J gene TRBJ1-1; D remains ambiguous. The V end lost 0 bases, the J end lost 1 base, and 12 bases lay between the germline ends. The CDR3 contains 16 residues. In germline, CDR1 is SGHAT, CDR2 FQNNGV. The CDR3 nucleotides read TGTGCCAGCAGCTTAGATGTATTAAACTCGAACACTGAAGCTTTCTTT. This translates into CASSLDVLNSNTEAFF.

The chain is built from TRBV12-5 and TRBJ2-6; D is unclear. Trimming left V 1 base short and J 0 bases short, with 4 bases between. Germline CDR1 and CDR2: LGHNT and FRNRAP. The CDR3 is 15 residues long. The DNA for the CDR3 is TGTGCTAGTGGTTTGGACTTCTCTGGGGCCAACGTCCTGACTTTC. Its protein is CASGLDFSGANVLTF.

The V call is TRBV19, the J call TRBJ1-2, with 7 nucleotides matching TRBD1. V shed 4 bases, J shed 3 bases, and the junction held 5 bases outside the gene matches. Germline V CDR1 and CDR2: LNHDA, SQIVND (reference sequence). CDR3 size: 14 residues. CDR3: CASSTRQGDYGYTF. For the CDR3, the DNA is TGTGCCAGTAGTACCCGGCAGGGGGACTATGGCTACACCTTC. The full variable domain, its missing parts supplied by reference TRBV19 and TRBJ1-2, is DGGITQSPKYLFRKEGQNVTLSCEQNLNHDAMYWYRQDPGQGLRLIYYSQIVNDFQKGDIAEGYSVSREKKESFPLTVTSAQKNPTAFYLCASSTRQGDYGYTFGSGTRLTVV.

The chain links TRBV7-9 to TRBJ1-4; TRBD1 might be the D (5 bases). The CDR3 consists of 17 residues. V dropped 1 base and J dropped 5 bases, with 17 bases sitting between them. Germline CDR1 reads SEHNR; CDR2 reads FQNEAQ (reference sequence). CDR3: CASSLVRGPGANEKLFF. The CDR3 bases are TGTGCCAGCAGCTTAGTTCGCGGGCCCGGGGCAAATGAAAAACTGTTTTTT.

The gene calls are TRBV18 and TRBJ2-7; TRBD2 aligns across 7 bases. The CDR3 runs 13 residues. With 6 bases clipped from V and 2 bases from J, the junction kept 4 bases outside the gene matches. The germline V gene encodes CDR1 KGHSH and CDR2 LQKENI. The CDR3 region is CASSGGVTYEQYF. The DNA of the CDR3 is TGTGCCAGCTCGGGAGGGGTTACCTACGAGCAGTACTTC.

This clone came up once. The chain recombines TRBV27 with TRBJ2-7; maybe TRBD2 (6 bases). Trimming stripped 0 bases from V and 3 bases from J, with 12 bases between. CDR1 is MNHEY and CDR2 is SMNVEV in the germline V gene (reference sequence). The length of the CDR3 is 15 residues. CDR3 region: CASSLSGPGDYEQYF. The CDR3 region has the DNA TGTGCCAGCAGTTTATCGGGACCGGGGGACTACGAGCAGTACTTC.